The subject of this entry is one TCR beta chain. Its antigen target is currently unknown. No qualities accompany the bases; no much larger clone lies one base away. Blood samples for TCR beta sequencing were provided by related transplant donors. Nuclei Lysis Solution was used to extract genomic DNA from fresh or cryopreserved unfractionated peripheral blood mononuclear cells. These data belong to a study of T cell clonotyping in hematopoietic cell transplantation (dated by TCRdb to about 2021). Turning to the overall study: In the study, over a hundred blood samples were gathered from roughly 40 consecutive transplant recipients and their related donors. Recruitment of patients ran from 2015 to early 2017, and follow-up continued until late 2020 or until death.

TCR beta CDR3 regions were amplified from genomic DNA with the immunoSEQ assay, a bias-controlled multiplex PCR using V- and J-specific primers. In a second PCR step, a proprietary barcode and Illumina adapter sequences were attached to the CDR3 amplicons. An Illumina MiSeq instrument was used to sequence the CDR3 libraries. Processing in the source paper ran as follows. Export and quality control were handled in immunoSEQ Analyzer 3.0, while downstream analyses relied on R Bioconductor and Immunarch. Only productive rearrangements within the normalized downsampled data set were used in the calculation of repertoire metrics. In the normalized cohort, clonotypes with more than 5 templates were defined as pathologically expanded. The Inverse Simpson Index served as the measure of repertoire diversity. CMV-specificity analyses were carried out on the non-normalized data set to capture all clonotypes. The immuneACCESS repertoire file appears here via TCRdb, limited to in-frame rearrangements. These files lack a portion of the clones; in checked studies, under half of the deficit traces to unresolved V genes, and the cause of the others is not known. V, J and clone size derive from that table, while D and trimming were established from the DNA sequence. In this sample the table shows about 15,000 clones, over 55% of which occur a single time. The top ten clones comprise approximately 10% of the sample.

Reading from cysteine to phenylalanine, the CDR3 counts 14 amino acids. Of the read, only the CDR3 DNA is kept; its 42 bases are in frame from base 1. Compared with germline, V lacks 0 bases and J lacks 3 bases; bases without a gene match: 1. CDR1 and CDR2, per the germline V gene, are SGHRS and YFSETQ. What the study reported, not specific to this receptor: Broader TCR repertoire diversity after transplant was predicted by Inverse Simpson Index values from donors and from recipients before transplant. After transplant, TCR diversity in recipients dropped, and pathologically expanded clonotypes increased progressively from day 30 to day 180. Recipient repertoires showed only a small fraction of overlap with donor repertoires, and over 97% appeared de novo at the given depth. The sample size was limited and the cells went unsorted, which meant the CD4 and CD8 repertoire contributions could not be told apart.

What was sequenced was peripheral blood mononuclear cells. This clonotype originated in a woman in her sixties in good health. Some clones in this sample may be carry-over from other donors' samples. In this chain, TRBV5-1 is recombined with TRBJ2-7; 9 middle bases align to TRBD1. The CDR3 reads as follows: CASSLDRGHYEQYF. The bases read TGCGCCAGCAGCTTGGACAGGGGGCACTACGAGCAGTACTTC.